This record concerns one TCR beta chain sequence. Its recognized antigen is unknown. Base qualities are not recorded, but no much larger clone differs from it by a single base. Donors were roughly 40 systemically healthy Caucasian individuals from Russia aged roughly 6 to 95 years. Around 10 milliliters of peripheral blood were drawn from each donor into EDTA-treated Vacutainer tubes. Ficoll-Paque density-gradient centrifugation was used to isolate PBMCs, with at least 6.5 million obtained per sample. Total RNA, at least 6 micrograms per sample, was extracted from PBMCs with Trizol reagent. For every donor, an aliquot of PBMCs went through flow cytometry to measure the percentages of naive CD45RAhigh/CD27high T cells. Library preparation used 5' RACE. TCRdb lists the instrument as Illumina HiSeq 2500. The second PCR ran for roughly 7 to 12 cycles and used a J-beta primer mix along with a sample-barcoded 5' primer. A template-switch 5' adaptor carrying 12 random nucleotides introduced a unique molecular identifier onto each TCR beta cDNA molecule. Each sample yielded at least 3 million CDR3-containing paired-end reads. First-strand cDNA was synthesized from all RNA with the Mint cDNA synthesis kit, primed by a TRBC-specific oligonucleotide. All cDNA was treated with uracil-DNA glycosylase and then went through a first 18-cycle PCR with the universal primers M1SS and BC2_uni_R. Per the source publication's procedure: Normalization of each sample was performed by random selection of 1 million high-quality reads, each carrying a distinct molecular identifier. Instead of being binned into consensus sequences, reads with shared molecular identifiers were discarded. MiTCR, set to a Q25 quality threshold and the strictest error-elimination algorithm, was used for CDR3 identification, clonotype clustering and error correction. A nonparametric unseen species model using Euler transformation provided a lower-bound estimate of total TCR beta diversity. The public sequencing data were trimmed at Q25 with fastp and processed into clonotypes with MiXCR by TCRdb, which kept only in-frame beta chains. Rows with one shared CDR3 protein collapse into an entry with the most common genes and DNA. The V and J calls were determined by TCRdb, not by the authors. In this sample the table shows about 1.8 million distinct CDR3 sequences, about 50% of which occur a single time. Around 2.1% of the sample rests with the top ten.

This entry comes from a study of blood T cells in healthy people across ages (dated by TCRdb to about 2015). Regarding the research as a whole: In model experiments, template switching captured roughly one uniquely barcoded TCR beta cDNA molecule for every two T cells. The study measured age-related changes in TCR beta repertoire diversity using deep sequencing normalized with unique cDNA molecular identifiers. Four age groups were formed from the donors: young (average around 15 years), middle-aged (approximately 40), aged (over 55) and long-lived (less than 85). To avoid experimental bias, donors of different ages were randomly spread across the sequencing lanes. Two additional independent replicas of 1 million unique cDNA reads from the same blood draw were analyzed for two donors (one aged 18 to 30 and one aged 80 or older). Overall study results and their limits: Estimates of total diversity from one million sequenced T cells were regarded as lower bounds and underestimates. Compared with the aged group, more naive CD4+ T cells, fewer expanded clones and increased TCR diversity were shown by the long-lived group, suggesting age selection. Observed TCR beta diversity per million T cells fell roughly linearly with age, and a significant reduction was already apparent by age about 43. A strong correlation was found between observed TCR beta diversity and the percentage of naive T cells measured by flow cytometry. Since profiling was done on bulk unsorted PBMCs, naive and antigen-experienced compartments could not be conclusively compared. Because the CMV infection status of the donors was unknown, age-related changes in expanded clonotypes may potentially have been confounded.

At the junction V is shortened by 0 bases and J by 6 bases, with 17 bases in between. CDR1 and CDR2 (SGHRS, YFSETQ) derive from the germline V gene. The CDR3 contains 16 residues, cysteine and phenylalanine counted. This entry keeps only the CDR3 DNA: 48 bases, framed from base 1. The origin of this receptor is a woman aged 40 to 50 in good health. The sequence joins TRBV5-1 to TRBJ2-3; no confident D gene assignment can be made. The sequenced sample was blood. The CDR3 is CASSLGADLGRDTQYF. The sequence in DNA is TGCGCCAGCAGCTTGGGGGCTGACCTGGGTCGGGATACGCAGTATTTT.